One T cell receptor beta chain is described in this entry. Its antigen is undetermined. The CDR3 has 17 residues. V was clipped by 0 bases and J by 5 bases, with 17 bases between them. Germline V gene data show CDR1 as KGHSH and CDR2 as LQKENI. The source of the sample is a study of T cell repertoires in cytomegalovirus infection. The study's findings and limits: Dominating the ex vivo response were HLA-C-restricted CMV-specific TCR beta clonotypes.

TCRdb re-analysed the reads in MiXCR, keeping a single row per CDR3 protein. Here the sample spans around 490,000 distinct CDR3 sequences, roughly 29% being singletons. The specimen sequenced was PBMCs. This receptor was identified in a human donor in good health (CMV status not recorded). Some clones in this sample may be carry-over from other donors' samples. This chain connects TRBV18 to TRBJ2-1; tentatively, D is TRBD2 (5 bases). The CDR3 DNA sequence: TGTGCCAGCTCACCACCGAACAAGGGAGCCGGGAACAATGAGCAGTTCTTC. This encodes CASSPPNKGAGNNEQFF. The full variable domain, rest sourced from reference TRBV18 and TRBJ2-1, is NAGVMQNPRHLVRRRGQEARLRCSPMKGHSHVYWYRQLPEEGLKFMVYLQKENIIDESGMPKERFSAEFPKEGPSILRIQQVVRGDSAAYFCASSPPNKGAGNNEQFFGPGTRLTVL.